This entry concerns a single T cell receptor beta chain. Sequenced by immunoSEQ multiplex PCR; TCRdb stores in-frame clones only, minus some. The sample includes around 250,000 clones, 85% to 90% of them seen just once. This sample was taken from a study of blood T cell repertoires in COVID-19. Study-level information: COVID-19 samples from acute and convalescent phases originated in the United States, Italy and Spain.

The CDR3 covers 15 residues. Unmatched junction bases numbered 12, after V lost 4 bases and J lost 7 bases. CDR1 and CDR2 (germline): SEHNR, FQNEAQ (reference sequence). This clonotype was sampled from a woman in her 70s with active or convalescent COVID-19. Specimen: peripheral blood. This chain uses TRBV7-9 with TRBJ1-1, with TRBD1 identical over 7 bases. The CDR3 coding sequence is TGTGCCAGCAGCTCGACAGGGACGGCCCTTGATGAAGCTTTCTTT. Translating it yields CASSSTGTALDEAFF.